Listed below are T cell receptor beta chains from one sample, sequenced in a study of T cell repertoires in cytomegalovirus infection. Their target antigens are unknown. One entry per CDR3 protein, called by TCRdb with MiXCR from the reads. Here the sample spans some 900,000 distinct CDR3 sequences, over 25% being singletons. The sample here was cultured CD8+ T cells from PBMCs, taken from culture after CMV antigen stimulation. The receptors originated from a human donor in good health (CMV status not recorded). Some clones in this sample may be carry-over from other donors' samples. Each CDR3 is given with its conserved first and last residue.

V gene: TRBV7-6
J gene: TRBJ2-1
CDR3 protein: CASSFPDEQFF

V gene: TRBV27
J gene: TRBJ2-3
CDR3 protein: CASSPDTPSGVATDTQYF

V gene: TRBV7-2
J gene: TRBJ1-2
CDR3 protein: CASSLVIRGFNNYGYTF

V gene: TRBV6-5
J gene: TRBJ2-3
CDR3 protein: CASRTGQATTDTQYF

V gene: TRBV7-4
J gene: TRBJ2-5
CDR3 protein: CASSAVYQETQYF

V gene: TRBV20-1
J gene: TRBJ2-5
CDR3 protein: CSVRGAGQETQYF

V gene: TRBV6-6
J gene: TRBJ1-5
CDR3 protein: CASSHQPQHF

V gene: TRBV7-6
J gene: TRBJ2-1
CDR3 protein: CASSLAGRVGANNEQFF

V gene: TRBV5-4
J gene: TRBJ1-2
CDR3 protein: CASTRRAETPNYGYTF

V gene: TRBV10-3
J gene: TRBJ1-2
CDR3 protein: CAIRGTGDGYTF

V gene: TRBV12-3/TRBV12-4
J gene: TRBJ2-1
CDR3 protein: CASSPLFRLNEQFF

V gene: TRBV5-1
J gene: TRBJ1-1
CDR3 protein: CASSLNSGAEAFF

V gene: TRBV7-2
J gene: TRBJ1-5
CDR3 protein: CASSSSNPGQGNQPQHF

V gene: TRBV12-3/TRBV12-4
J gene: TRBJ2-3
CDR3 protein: CASSLPFMGVTDTQYF

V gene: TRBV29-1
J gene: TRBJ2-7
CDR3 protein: CSVEGPSYEQYF

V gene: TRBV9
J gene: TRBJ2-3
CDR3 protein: CASSTSGGPHSTDTQYF

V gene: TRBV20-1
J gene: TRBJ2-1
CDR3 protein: CSAREVNEQFF

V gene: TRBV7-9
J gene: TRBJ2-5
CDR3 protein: CASSHGGWEETQYF

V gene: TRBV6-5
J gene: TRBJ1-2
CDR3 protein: CASSYSDSLGGYTF

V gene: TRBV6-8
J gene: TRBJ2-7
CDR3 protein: CASLSPSQGGSGHYEQYF

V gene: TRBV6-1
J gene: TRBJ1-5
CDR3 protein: CASSDWGATPQHF

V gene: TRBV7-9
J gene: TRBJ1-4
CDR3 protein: CASSPRYGAPWEKLFF

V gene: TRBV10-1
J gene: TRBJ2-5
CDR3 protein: CASSLGQAPETQYF

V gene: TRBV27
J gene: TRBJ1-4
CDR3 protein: CASRQTSGAFEKLFF

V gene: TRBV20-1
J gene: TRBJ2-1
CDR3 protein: CSAWDALHNEQFF

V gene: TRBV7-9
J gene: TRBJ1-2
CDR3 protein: CASSLSLTAESGYTF

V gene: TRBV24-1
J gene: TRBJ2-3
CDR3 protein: CATSEVSTDTQYF

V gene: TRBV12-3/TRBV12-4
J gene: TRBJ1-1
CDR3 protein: CASSWAGMDTEAFF

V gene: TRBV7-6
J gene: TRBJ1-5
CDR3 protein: CASSLGVFQPQHF

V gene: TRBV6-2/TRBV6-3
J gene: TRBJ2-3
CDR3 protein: CASSFYGWGTDTQYF